This T cell receptor (beta chain) was sequenced for a study of OX40 agonist ivuxolimab in advanced cancers. The wider study: Aged roughly 20 to 79 with a mean of 60 years, they were about 83% male. One hepatocellular carcinoma and a couple of cutaneous melanoma patients partially responded.

Clones were read by immunoSEQ multiplex PCR, and TCRdb kept only the in-frame ones, dropping some. Found here are fewer than 85,000 clones, around nine tenths of them singletons; the top ten hold 0.75% to 0.85%. Overall study results and limits: Clonal expansion in partial responders at 0.1-3.0 mg/kg ranked among the lowest. Low normalized T-cell clonal expansion was additionally recorded for some nonresponders.

V was shortened by 5 bases and J by 2 bases, with 10 bases between the two germline ends. This CDR3 comprises 13 residues. From germline, CDR1 is MDHEN and CDR2 SYDVKM. A note on this clone: Its antigen is undetermined.

This sequence originates from an adult with an advanced solid tumor such as melanoma, head and neck, liver or kidney cancer. V gene TRBV28 combines with J gene TRBJ2-7; TRBD1 is a possible D gene (6 bases). The source was CD4+ or CD8+ T cells sorted from blood, collected in a trial of the OX40 agonist ivuxolimab. CDR3 loop: CASSPDRAYEQYF. The CDR3 DNA reads as TGTGCCAGCAGTCCGGACAGAGCCTACGAGCAGTACTTC.